A single sample is the source of the 5 T cell receptor beta chains below, sequenced in a study of blood T cell repertoires in COVID-19 (dated by TCRdb to 2018 to 2020). Library preparation was by the immunoSEQ multiplex PCR assay. TCRdb carries this immuneACCESS record with in-frame sequences only. Its versions omit some clonotypes, under half of them owing to an unresolved V gene in the studies checked, with the rest unexplained. In all, the sample holds 300,000 to 400,000 clones, and around 89% of those were seen once. The top ten clones comprise 1.2% of the sample. Material for sequencing was PBMCs or T cells enriched from blood (not recorded which). All receptors derive from a woman between 18 and 29 years old who had recovered from COVID-19.

V usage is TRBV7-3 and J usage is TRBJ2-3, with D possibly matching TRBD1 (7 bases). The germline V gene encodes CDR1 SGHTA and CDR2 FQGTGA. V shed 4 bases and J shed 5 bases, with 25 bases lying between them. The CDR3 sequence is 18 residues long. CDR3 loop: CASSSPPPDRQGGDTQYF. As DNA, the CDR3 is TGTGCCAGCAGCTCCCCGCCACCGGACCGACAGGGAGGAGATACGCAGTATTTT.

The rearrangement uses TRBV10-2 and TRBJ1-3; D is perhaps TRBD1 (5 bases). CDR1 and CDR2 from the germline V gene are WSHSY and SAAADI. The CDR3 totals 15 residues. Trimming cost V 8 bases and J 1 base, with 15 bases left between them. For the CDR3, the DNA is TGCGCCAGCCAGGGCGGGGACCCTTCTGGAAACACCATATATTTT. Its protein is CASQGGDPSGNTIYF.

The V and J genes are TRBV2 and TRBJ1-1, with D maybe TRBD1 (6 bases). V was clipped by 0 bases and J by 1 base, with 6 bases between them. CDR1 and CDR2 from the germline V gene are SNHLY and FYNNEI. The CDR3 is 14 residues long. The CDR3, as DNA: TGTGCCAGCAGTGAAGCACAGGGGAACACTGAAGCTTTCTTT. Amino acids: CASSEAQGNTEAFF. Based on the CDR3 plus reference TRBV2 and TRBJ1-1, the full variable domain is EPEVTQTPSHQVTQMGQEVILRCVPISNHLYFYWYRQILGQKVEFLVSFYNNEISEKSEIFDDQFSVERPDGSNFTLKIRSTKLEDSAMYFCASSEAQGNTEAFFGQGTRLTVV.

The genes are TRBV6-2 or TRBV6-3 and TRBJ2-5, with D perhaps matching TRBD2 (5 bases). Germline CDR1 reads MNHEY; CDR2 reads SVGEGT. Trimming pared 6 bases from V and 5 bases from J, leaving 13 bases between. The CDR3 consists of 13 residues. The CDR3 protein is CASSQRQRETQYF. DNA of the CDR3: TGTGCCAGCAGCCAACGCCAGCGGGAGACCCAGTACTTC.

V and J are TRBV5-6 and TRBJ2-7, with D uncertain. V dropped 0 bases and J dropped 3 bases, with 7 bases sitting between them. Germline V gene lookup returns CDR1 SGHDT and CDR2 YYEEEE. This CDR3 contains 13 residues. The CDR3 nucleotides are TGTGCCAGCAGCTTGGGGGCTGACTACGAGCAGTACTTC. The encoded protein is CASSLGADYEQYF.